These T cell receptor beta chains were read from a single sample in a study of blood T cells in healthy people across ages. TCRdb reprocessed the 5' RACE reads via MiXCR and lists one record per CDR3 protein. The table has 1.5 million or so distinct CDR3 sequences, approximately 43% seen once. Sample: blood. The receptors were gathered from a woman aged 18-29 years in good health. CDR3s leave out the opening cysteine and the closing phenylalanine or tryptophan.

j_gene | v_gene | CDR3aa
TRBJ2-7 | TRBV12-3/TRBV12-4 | ASSLTTGDFSYNEQY
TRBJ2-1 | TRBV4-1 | ASSQPSGVLFEQF
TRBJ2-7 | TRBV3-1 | ASSQRGVSYEQY
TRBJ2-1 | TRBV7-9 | ASSLDTSANEQF
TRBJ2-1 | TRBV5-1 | ASRGPAGYNEQF
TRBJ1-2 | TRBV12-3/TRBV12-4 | ASSHKDSNYGYT
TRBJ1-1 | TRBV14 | ASSPTTRGSTEAF
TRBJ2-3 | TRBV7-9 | ASSAGNRATGADTQY
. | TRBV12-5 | ASGSPPETQY
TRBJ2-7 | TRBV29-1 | SVGTGTSGRGDQY
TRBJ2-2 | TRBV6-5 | ASKTRDTGELF
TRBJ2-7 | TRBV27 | ASRQQGSEQY
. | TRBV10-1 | ASNPGTGNEQY
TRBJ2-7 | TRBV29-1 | SVEAGAGTTYEQY
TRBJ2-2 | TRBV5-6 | ASSRVVLTGELF
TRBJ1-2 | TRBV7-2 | ASSFDSAGGYT
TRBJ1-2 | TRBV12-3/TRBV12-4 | ASSSPGQGVYGYT
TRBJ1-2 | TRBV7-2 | ASSLLGVIYGYT
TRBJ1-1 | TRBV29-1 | SAEARDTEAF
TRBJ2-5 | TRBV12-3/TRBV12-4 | ASSLRLVETQY
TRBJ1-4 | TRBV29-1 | SVEDGMINEKLF
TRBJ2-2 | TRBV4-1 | ASSLSELYGELF
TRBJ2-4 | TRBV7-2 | ASSQRGLAKNIQY
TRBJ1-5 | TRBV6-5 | ASSTTGGLGQPQH
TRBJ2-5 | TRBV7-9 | ATLLSGETQY
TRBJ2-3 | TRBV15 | ATSSSGLAGSDTQY